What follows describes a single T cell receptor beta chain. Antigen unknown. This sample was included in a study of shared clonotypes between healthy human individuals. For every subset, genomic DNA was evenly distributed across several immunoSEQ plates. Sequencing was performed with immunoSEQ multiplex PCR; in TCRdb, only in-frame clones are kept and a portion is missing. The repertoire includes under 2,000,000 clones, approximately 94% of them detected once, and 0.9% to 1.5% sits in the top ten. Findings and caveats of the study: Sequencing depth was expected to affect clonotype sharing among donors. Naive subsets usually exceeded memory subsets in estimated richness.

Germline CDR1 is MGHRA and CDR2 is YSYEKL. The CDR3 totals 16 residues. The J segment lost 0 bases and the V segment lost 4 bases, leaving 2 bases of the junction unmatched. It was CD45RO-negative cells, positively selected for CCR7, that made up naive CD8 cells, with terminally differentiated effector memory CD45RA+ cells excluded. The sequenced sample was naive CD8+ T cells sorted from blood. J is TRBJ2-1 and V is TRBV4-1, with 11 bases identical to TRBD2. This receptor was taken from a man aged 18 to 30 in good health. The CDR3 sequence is CASSRTSGSSYNEQFF. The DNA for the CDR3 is TGCGCCAGCAGCCGCACTAGCGGGAGCTCCTACAATGAGCAGTTCTTC.